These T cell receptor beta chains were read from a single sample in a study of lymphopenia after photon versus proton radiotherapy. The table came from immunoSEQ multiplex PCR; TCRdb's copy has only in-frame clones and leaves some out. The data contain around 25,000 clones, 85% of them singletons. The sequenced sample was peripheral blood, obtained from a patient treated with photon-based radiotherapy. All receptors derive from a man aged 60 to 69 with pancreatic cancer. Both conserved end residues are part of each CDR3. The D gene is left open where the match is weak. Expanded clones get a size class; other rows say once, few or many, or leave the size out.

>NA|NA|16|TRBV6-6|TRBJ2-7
TGTGCCAGCAGCCTACGCGGGGTTGGGACATACTACGAGCAGTACTTC
CASSLRGVGTYYEQYF
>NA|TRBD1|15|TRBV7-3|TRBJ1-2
TGTGCCAGCAGCTCGCAGGGACAGGGGAGTAATGGCTACACCTTC
CASSSQGQGSNGYTF
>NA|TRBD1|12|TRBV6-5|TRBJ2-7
TGTGCCGGCGGACAGGGTATGGGGGAGCAGTACTTC
CAGGQGMGEQYF
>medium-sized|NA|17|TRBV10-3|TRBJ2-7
TGTGCCATCAGTGACCCCGGAAAGCGGAGACTCTCCTACGAGCAGTACTTC
CAISDPGKRRLSYEQYF
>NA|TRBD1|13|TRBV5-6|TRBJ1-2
TGTGCCAGCAGCCTAAGGACAGGGGATGGCTACACCTTC
CASSLRTGDGYTF
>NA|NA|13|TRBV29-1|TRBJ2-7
TGCAGCGTTGAAGATTCTACAGCAGAGGAGCAGTACTTC
CSVEDSTAEEQYF
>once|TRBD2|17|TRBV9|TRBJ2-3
TGTGCCAGCAGCCCGACTAGCGGGGGGAGATACACAGATACGCAGTATTTT
CASSPTSGGRYTDTQYF
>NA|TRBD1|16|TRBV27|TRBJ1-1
TGTGCCAGCAGTCGTGGACAGGGTTGGGTCTGGGCTGAAGCTTTCTTT
CASSRGQGWVWAEAFF
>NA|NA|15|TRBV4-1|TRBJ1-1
TGCGCCAGCAGCCAACATCTCAGGGTTGAGGCTGAAGCTTTCTTT
CASSQHLRVEAEAFF
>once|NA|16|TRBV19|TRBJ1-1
TGTGCCAGTAGTATCCGAGACAGATTAATGAACACTGAAGCTTTCTTT
CASSIRDRLMNTEAFF
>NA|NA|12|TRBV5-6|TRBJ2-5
TGTGCCAGCAGCTGGGGTAAAGAGACCCAGTACTTC
CASSWGKETQYF
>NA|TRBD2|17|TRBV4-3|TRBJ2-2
TGCGCCAGCAGCCAAGATATGCGGGGGAGGAACACCGGGGAGCTGTTTTTT
CASSQDMRGRNTGELFF
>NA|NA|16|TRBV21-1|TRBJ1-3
TGTGCCAGCAGCAAAGGAGACAGCAGCTCTGGAAACACCATATATTTT
CASSKGDSSSGNTIYF
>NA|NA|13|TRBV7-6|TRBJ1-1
TGTGCCAGCAGCTTAGAATCTAGGACTGAAGCTTTCTTT
CASSLESRTEAFF
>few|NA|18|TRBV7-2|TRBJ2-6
TGTGCCAGCAGCTTAGGCCCGCCCGCTGCCTCTGGGGCCAACGTCCTGACTTTC
CASSLGPPAASGANVLTF
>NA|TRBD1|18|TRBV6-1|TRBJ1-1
TGTGCCAGCAGTGAAAGAGTTTCCGGACAGGGGGCCGGCACTGAAGCTTTCTTT
CASSERVSGQGAGTEAFF
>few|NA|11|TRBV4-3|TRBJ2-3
TGCGCCAGCAGCCTGGGAGATACGCAGTATTTT
CASSLGDTQYF
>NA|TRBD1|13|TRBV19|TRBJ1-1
TGTGCCAGTAGTATGGACAGGGACACTGAAGCTTTCTTT
CASSMDRDTEAFF
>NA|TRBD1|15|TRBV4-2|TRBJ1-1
TGTGCCAGCAGCCAACGGGGATCGAAAACAGGGGCAGCTTTCTTT
CASSQRGSKTGAAFF
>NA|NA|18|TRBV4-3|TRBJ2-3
TGCGCCAGCAGCCAAGTAGGTGGAGGGGGCGTTGGTACAGATACGCAGTATTTT
CASSQVGGGGVGTDTQYF
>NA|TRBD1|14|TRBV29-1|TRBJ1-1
TGCAGCGTTGATCCCATAGGGGGCCGGAGAGAAGCTTTCTTT
CSVDPIGGRREAFF
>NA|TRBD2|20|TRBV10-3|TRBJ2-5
TGTGCCATCAGTGACCCCCATGGGGCTAGCGGGGGGACGGGTAGGGAGACCCAGTACTTC
CAISDPHGASGGTGRETQYF
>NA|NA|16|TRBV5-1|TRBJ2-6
TGCGCCAGCAGCGCCCTCATTGGCTCTGGGGCCAACGTCCTGACTTTC
CASSALIGSGANVLTF
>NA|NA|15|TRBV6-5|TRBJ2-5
TGTGCCAGCAGCCCCCCCAGGGGGGGGGACGGGACCCAGTACTTC
CASSPPRGGDGTQYF
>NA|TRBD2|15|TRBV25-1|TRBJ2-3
TGTGCCAGCAGTGTCCCTAGCGGGGGGGCAGATACGCAGTATTTT
CASSVPSGGADTQYF
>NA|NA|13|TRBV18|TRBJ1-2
TGTGCCAGCTCACCAGGAGGGAGCTATGGCTACACCTTC
CASSPGGSYGYTF
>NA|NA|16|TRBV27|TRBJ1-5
TGTGCCAGCAGTCACCAGCCGGGGTTCGGCAATCAGCCCCAGCATTTT
CASSHQPGFGNQPQHF
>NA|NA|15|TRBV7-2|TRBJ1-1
TGTGCCAGCAGCTTGGGGGGGATCATGAACACTGAAGCTTTCTTT
CASSLGGIMNTEAFF
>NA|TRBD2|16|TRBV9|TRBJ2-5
TGTGCCAGCAGCACCTACCAGCGGGGGGCCGGGGAGACCCAGTACTTC
CASSTYQRGAGETQYF
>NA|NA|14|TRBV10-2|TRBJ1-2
TGCGCCAGCCGGACAGCGACAGCTAACTATGGCTACACCTTC
CASRTATANYGYTF
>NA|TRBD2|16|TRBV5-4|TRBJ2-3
TGTGCCAGCAGCTTCGGGGGGGCAGGGTTCACAGATACGCAGTATTTT
CASSFGGAGFTDTQYF
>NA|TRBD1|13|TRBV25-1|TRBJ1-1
TGTGCCAGCAACAAACAGGGGTACACTGAAGCTTTCTTT
CASNKQGYTEAFF
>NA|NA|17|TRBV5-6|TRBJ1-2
TGTGCCAGCAGCTCAGAAGAATACTCAAGATCTAACTATGGCTACACCTTC
CASSSEEYSRSNYGYTF
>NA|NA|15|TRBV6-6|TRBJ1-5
TGTGCCAGCAGTTACGCAGGTGATAGCAATCAGCCCCAGCATTTT
CASSYAGDSNQPQHF
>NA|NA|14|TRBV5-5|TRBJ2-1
TGTGCCAGCAGCTTAGGGAGCTCCTACAATGAGCAGTTCTTC
CASSLGSSYNEQFF
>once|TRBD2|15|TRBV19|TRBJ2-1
TGTGCCAGTAGTATGGGTAGCGGGGTCTACAATGAGCAGTTCTTC
CASSMGSGVYNEQFF
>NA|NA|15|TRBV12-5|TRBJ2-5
TGTGCTAGTGGTTTGCTCACGACAGGCCAAGAGACCCAGTACTTC
CASGLLTTGQETQYF
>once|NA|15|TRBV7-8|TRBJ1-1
TGTGCCAGCAGCTTAGCGTTCCAACAGGGTGGGAGGTCTTTCTTT
CASSLAFQQGGRSFF
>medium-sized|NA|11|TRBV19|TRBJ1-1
TGTGCCAGTAGTATAGGGTCTGAAGCTTTCTTT
CASSIGSEAFF
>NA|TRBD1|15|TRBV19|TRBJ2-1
TGTGCCAGTAGTCCGATTGACAGGGGATGGAGTGAGCAGTTCTTC
CASSPIDRGWSEQFF
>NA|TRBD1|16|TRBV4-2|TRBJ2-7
TGTGCCAGCAGCGGGCGGGACAGGGGATTTCTAGACGAGCAGTACTTC
CASSGRDRGFLDEQYF
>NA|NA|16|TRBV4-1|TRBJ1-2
TGCGCCAGCTCCTTTTCCGTGGCTTCAAACAACTATGGCTACACCTTC
CASSFSVASNNYGYTF
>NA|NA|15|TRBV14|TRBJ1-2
TGTGCCAGCAGCCAAGGGACAGTATGGAACTATGGCTACACCTTC
CASSQGTVWNYGYTF
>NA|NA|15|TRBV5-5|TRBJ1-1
TGTGCCAGCAGCTTGCGGGGGACTATGAACACTGAAGCTTTCTTT
CASSLRGTMNTEAFF
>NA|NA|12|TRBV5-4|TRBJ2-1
TGTGCCAGCAGCTTGTTTGCGAATGAGCAGTTCTTC
CASSLFANEQFF
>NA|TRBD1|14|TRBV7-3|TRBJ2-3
TGTGCCAGCAGCTACGGACAGGCCACAGATACGCAGTATTTT
CASSYGQATDTQYF
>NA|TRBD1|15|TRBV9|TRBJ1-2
TGTGCCAGCAGCTCTACCGGACAGGGTGACTATGGCTACACCTTC
CASSSTGQGDYGYTF
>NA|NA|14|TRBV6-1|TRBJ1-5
TGTGCCAGCAGTGAACTAATACCTGGTCAGCCCCAGCATTTT
CASSELIPGQPQHF
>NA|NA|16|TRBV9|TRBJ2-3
TGTGCCAGCAGCGTAGCTTACGGCGGGGGCACAGATACGCAGTATTTT
CASSVAYGGGTDTQYF
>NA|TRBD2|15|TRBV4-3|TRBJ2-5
TGCGCCAGCAGCCGAATTAGCGGGGCGGAGGAGACCCAGTACTTC
CASSRISGAEETQYF
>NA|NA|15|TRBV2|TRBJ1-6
TGTGCCAGCAGTATCACCCGGGACGATAATTCACCCCTCCACTTT
CASSITRDDNSPLHF
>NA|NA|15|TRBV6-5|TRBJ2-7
TGTGCCAGCAGTTATTTGGCGGGTAGCTCCTACGAGCAGTACTTC
CASSYLAGSSYEQYF
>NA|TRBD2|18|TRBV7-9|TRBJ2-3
TGTGCCAGCAGCTCCGGACTAGCGGGGTCACCCTTCACAGATACGCAGTATTTT
CASSSGLAGSPFTDTQYF
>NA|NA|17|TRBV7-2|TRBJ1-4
TGTGCCAGCAGCTCAAGCTCTGTCTCTAACTTTAATGAAAAACTGTTTTTT
CASSSSSVSNFNEKLFF
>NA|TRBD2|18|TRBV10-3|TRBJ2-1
TGTGCCATCAGTGAGTCCAATTCGGGGGGGTGGTTACAGAATGAGCAGTTCTTC
CAISESNSGGWLQNEQFF
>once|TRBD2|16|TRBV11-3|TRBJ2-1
TGTGCCAGCAGCATAGGACTAGCGGACTACTACAATGAGCAGTTCTTC
CASSIGLADYYNEQFF
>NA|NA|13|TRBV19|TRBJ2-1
TGTGCCAGTACGGGACACCTTTACAATGAGCAGTTCTTC
CASTGHLYNEQFF